The rows below give T cell receptor beta chains drawn from one sample of a study of blood T cell repertoires in COVID-19. Generated by immunoSEQ multiplex PCR, the TCRdb table keeps only in-frame clones and is missing some. The data hold about 200,000 clones, with around 87% observed a single time. Sequenced sample: peripheral blood. The receptors come from a woman in her forties or fifties with COVID-19, enrolled during active disease. CDR3s include the opening cysteine and the closing phenylalanine or tryptophan. Each record gives: D gene, clone size, CDR3 length, V gene, J gene, CDR3 DNA, CDR3 protein. D genes are given only for firm matches. Some rows mark clone size as missing; the rest say once, few, many or name a class of expanded clone.

TRBD2,-,14,TRBV7-9,TRBJ2-7,TGTGCCAGCAGCTCACTAGCGGGGGGTTACGAGCAGTACTTC,CASSSLAGGYEQYF
-,once,12,TRBV9,TRBJ2-7,TGTGCCAGCAGCCCGGGGTCCTACGAGCAGTACTTC,CASSPGSYEQYF
-,-,14,TRBV7-2,TRBJ1-5,TGTGCCAGCAGCTTAGGGGGGCCCAATCAGCCCCAGCATTTT,CASSLGGPNQPQHF
TRBD1,-,14,TRBV27,TRBJ1-2,TGTGCCAGCAGTCGGACAGGGGGCGGCTATGGCTACACCTTC,CASSRTGGGYGYTF
-,-,14,TRBV29-1,TRBJ1-2,TGCAGCGTTGCTCCTACAGGTGGGGCCTATGGCTACACCTTC,CSVAPTGGAYGYTF
-,-,13,TRBV7-2,TRBJ1-1,TGTGCCAGCAGCTTAGTAGTGAACACTGAAGCTTTCTTT,CASSLVVNTEAFF
-,-,13,TRBV7-2,TRBJ2-1,TGTGCCAGCAGCTTAGGTGTCGGAGTAGAGCAGTTCTTC,CASSLGVGVEQFF
TRBD2,once,15,TRBV30,TRBJ2-2,TGTGCCTGGAGTAAACTAGCGGCAGGGGTAGAGGAGCTGTTTTTT,CAWSKLAAGVEELFF
TRBD1,-,16,TRBV4-1,TRBJ1-2,TGCGCCAGCAGCCAGCCGGGACAGGGAAGCTGGAGTGGCTACACCTTC,CASSQPGQGSWSGYTF
TRBD1,-,13,TRBV6-6,TRBJ1-2,TGTGCCAGCAGTTACAGGGACAGCTATGGCTACACCTTC,CASSYRDSYGYTF
-,-,15,TRBV2,TRBJ2-3,TGTGCCAGCACAGGGGCCGAACTCAGCACAGATACGCAGTATTTT,CASTGAELSTDTQYF
TRBD1,-,18,TRBV6-8,TRBJ1-5,TGTGCCAGCAGTATCCCTAGGGACAGGGGAGCGGGCAATCAGCCCCAGCATTTT,CASSIPRDRGAGNQPQHF
-,once,16,TRBV7-2,TRBJ2-1,TGTGCCAGCAGCTTAGCGGAAAGGGGCCCTTACAATGAGCAGTTCTTC,CASSLAERGPYNEQFF
TRBD1,-,15,TRBV5-1,TRBJ2-2,TGCGCCAGCACCCAGGGACAGGGAATAACCGGGGAGCTGTTTTTT,CASTQGQGITGELFF
-,-,14,TRBV4-1,TRBJ2-1,TGCGCCAGCAGCCAAGGGAGGGGTTCGGATGAGCAGTTCTTC,CASSQGRGSDEQFF
-,-,15,TRBV19,TRBJ2-3,TGTGCCAGTAGTATAGATGCGGTGGACACAGATACGCAGTATTTT,CASSIDAVDTDTQYF
TRBD1,-,15,TRBV5-1,TRBJ2-1,TGCGCCAGCAGCTTGGGGGACAGGGATGGCAATGAGCAGTTCTTC,CASSLGDRDGNEQFF
-,-,13,TRBV19,TRBJ2-3,TGTGCCAGTAGTAGACGGGGCACAGATACGCAGTATTTT,CASSRRGTDTQYF
TRBD2,few,15,TRBV11-1,TRBJ2-7,TGTGCCAGCAGCTTAGAAGCGGGGATTACCTACGAGCAGTACTTC,CASSLEAGITYEQYF
TRBD1,-,14,TRBV7-7,TRBJ2-5,TGTGCCAGCTTCGGGACAGGGGGAGGGGAGACCCAGTACTTC,CASFGTGGGETQYF
-,-,13,TRBV5-6,TRBJ1-1,TGTGCCAGCAGCTCGACAGGGAACACTGAAGCTTTCTTT,CASSSTGNTEAFF
-,once,14,TRBV3-1/TRBV3-2,TRBJ1-1,TGTGCCAGCAGCCAAGTATGGGCGGGGAGTGAAGCTTTCTTT,CASSQVWAGSEAFF
-,-,12,TRBV28,TRBJ1-2,TGTGCCAGCAGTTTTCAGGGTTGGGGCTACACCTTC,CASSFQGWGYTF
TRBD1,-,16,TRBV4-1,TRBJ1-5,TGCGCCAGCAGCCAAATCGGACAGGGAGGGGAACAGCCCCAGCATTTT,CASSQIGQGGEQPQHF
-,-,17,TRBV9,TRBJ1-2,TGTGCCAGCAGCGTGGATCCCACGGGGGGGGCGCAGAGTGGCTACACCTTC,CASSVDPTGGAQSGYTF
TRBD2,-,18,TRBV2,TRBJ2-2,TGTGCCAGCAGTGATCGAGCGGGGGGCCTCACGAACACCGGGGAGCTGTTTTTT,CASSDRAGGLTNTGELFF
TRBD1,-,16,TRBV4-1,TRBJ2-7,TGCGCCAGCAGCCAATCGTCGGACAGGGGTCGGTACGAGCAGTACTTC,CASSQSSDRGRYEQYF
-,few,17,TRBV5-1,TRBJ1-2,TGCGCCAGCAGTTACCAAACTCCCCCTTCGTTATCCGGGGGCTACACCTTC,CASSYQTPPSLSGGYTF
TRBD2,-,16,TRBV6-2/TRBV6-3,TRBJ2-4,TGTGCCAGCAGTCCACGGACTAGATTAGCCAAAAACATTCAGTACTTC,CASSPRTRLAKNIQYF
TRBD2,-,18,TRBV5-4,TRBJ2-1,TGTGCCAGCAGCTTGGGGACTAGCGGGGGTACCTCCTACAATGAGCAGTTCTTC,CASSLGTSGGTSYNEQFF
TRBD1,-,16,TRBV24-1,TRBJ2-2,TGTGCCACCAGTGATTTCGGGACAGGAAGCCCCGGGGAGCTGTTTTTT,CATSDFGTGSPGELFF
-,-,15,TRBV28,TRBJ1-2,TGTGCCAGCAGTCCTACCTTTGGGGGCAACTATGGCTACACCTTC,CASSPTFGGNYGYTF
TRBD2,-,17,TRBV9,TRBJ2-1,TGTGCCAGCAGCGTAGCAGTAGCGGGGCCTTCCTACAATGAGCAGTTCTTC,CASSVAVAGPSYNEQFF
-,-,16,TRBV7-9,TRBJ1-6,TGTGCCAGCAGCTTAGATGCCGGCTCCTATAATTCACCCCTCCACTTT,CASSLDAGSYNSPLHF
TRBD1,-,16,TRBV5-6,TRBJ1-5,TGTGCCAGCAGCTTGGACAGGGGGTCAAGCAATCAGCCCCAGCATTTT,CASSLDRGSSNQPQHF
-,many,15,TRBV6-6,TRBJ2-2,TGTGCCAGCAGTTACCCGGTGGTGGACACCGGGGAGCTGTTTTTT,CASSYPVVDTGELFF